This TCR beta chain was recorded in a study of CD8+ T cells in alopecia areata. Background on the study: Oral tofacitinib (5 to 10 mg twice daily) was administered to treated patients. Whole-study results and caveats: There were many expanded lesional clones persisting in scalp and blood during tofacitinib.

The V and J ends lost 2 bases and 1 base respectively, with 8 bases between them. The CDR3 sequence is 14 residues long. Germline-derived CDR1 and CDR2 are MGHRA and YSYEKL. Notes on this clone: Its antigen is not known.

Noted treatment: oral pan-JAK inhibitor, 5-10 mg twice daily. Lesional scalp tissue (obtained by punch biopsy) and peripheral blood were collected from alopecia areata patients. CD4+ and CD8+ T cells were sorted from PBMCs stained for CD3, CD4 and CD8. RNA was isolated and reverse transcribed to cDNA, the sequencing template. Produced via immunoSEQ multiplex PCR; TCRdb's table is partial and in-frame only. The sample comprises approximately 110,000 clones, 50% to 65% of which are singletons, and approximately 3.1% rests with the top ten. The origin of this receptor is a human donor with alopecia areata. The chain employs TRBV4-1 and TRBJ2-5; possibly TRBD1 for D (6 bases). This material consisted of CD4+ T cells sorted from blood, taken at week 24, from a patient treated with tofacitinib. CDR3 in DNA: TGCGCCAGCAGCCAACAGGGGCTCCAAGAGACCCAGTACTTC. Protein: CASSQQGLQETQYF.